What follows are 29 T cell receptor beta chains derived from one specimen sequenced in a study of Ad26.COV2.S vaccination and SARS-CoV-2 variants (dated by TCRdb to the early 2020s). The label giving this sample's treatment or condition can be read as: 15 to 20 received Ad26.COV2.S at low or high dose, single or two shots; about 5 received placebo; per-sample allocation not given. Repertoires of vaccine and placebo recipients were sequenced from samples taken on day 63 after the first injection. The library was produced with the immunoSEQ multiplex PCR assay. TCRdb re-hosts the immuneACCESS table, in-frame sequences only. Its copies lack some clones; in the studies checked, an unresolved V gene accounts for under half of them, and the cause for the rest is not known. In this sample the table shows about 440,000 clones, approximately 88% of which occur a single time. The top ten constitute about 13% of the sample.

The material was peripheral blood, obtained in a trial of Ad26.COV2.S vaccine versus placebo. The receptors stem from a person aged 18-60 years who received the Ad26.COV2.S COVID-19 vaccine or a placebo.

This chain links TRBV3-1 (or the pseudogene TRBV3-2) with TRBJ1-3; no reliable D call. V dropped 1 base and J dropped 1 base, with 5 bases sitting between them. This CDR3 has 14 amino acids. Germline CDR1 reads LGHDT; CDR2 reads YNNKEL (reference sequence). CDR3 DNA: TGTGCCAGCAGCCAAGGTAATTCTGGAAACACCATATATTTT. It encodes CASSQGNSGNTIYF.

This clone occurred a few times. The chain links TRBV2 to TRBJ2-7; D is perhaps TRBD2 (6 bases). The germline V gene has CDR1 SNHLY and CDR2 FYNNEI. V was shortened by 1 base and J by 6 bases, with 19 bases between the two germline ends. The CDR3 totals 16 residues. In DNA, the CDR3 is TGTGCCAGCAGTGAAGAGTCAGGGAGGTTTGGCGCCGAGCAGTACTTC. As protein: CASSEESGRFGAEQYF.

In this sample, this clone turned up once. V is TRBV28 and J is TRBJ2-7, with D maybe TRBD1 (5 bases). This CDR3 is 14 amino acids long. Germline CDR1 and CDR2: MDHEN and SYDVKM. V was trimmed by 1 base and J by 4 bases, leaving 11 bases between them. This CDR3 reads CASSLFLGPYEQYF. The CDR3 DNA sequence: TGTGCCAGCAGTTTATTTTTGGGGCCGTACGAGCAGTACTTC.

DNA of the CDR3: TGCGCCAGCAGCTTCCGTCCTGCCTACGAGCAGTACTTC. Its protein is CASSFRPAYEQYF. V usage is TRBV5-1 and J usage is TRBJ2-7; no clear D gene. This CDR3 contains 13 residues. Trimming shortened V by 2 bases and J by 2 bases, and 8 bases separated the two germline ends. In germline, CDR1 is SGHRS, CDR2 YFSETQ.

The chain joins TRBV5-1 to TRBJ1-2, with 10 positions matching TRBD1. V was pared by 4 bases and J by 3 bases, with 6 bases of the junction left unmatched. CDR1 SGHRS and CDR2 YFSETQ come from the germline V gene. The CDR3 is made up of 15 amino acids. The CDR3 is CASSPTGGSDYGYTF. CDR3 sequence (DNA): TGCGCCAGCAGCCCGACAGGGGGCTCTGACTATGGCTACACCTTC.

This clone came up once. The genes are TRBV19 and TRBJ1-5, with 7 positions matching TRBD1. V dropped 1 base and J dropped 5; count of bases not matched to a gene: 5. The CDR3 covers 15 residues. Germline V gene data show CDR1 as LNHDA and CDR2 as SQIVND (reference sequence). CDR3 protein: CASSIGQGGYQPQHF. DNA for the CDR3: TGTGCCAGTAGTATAGGACAGGGAGGGTATCAGCCCCAGCATTTT.

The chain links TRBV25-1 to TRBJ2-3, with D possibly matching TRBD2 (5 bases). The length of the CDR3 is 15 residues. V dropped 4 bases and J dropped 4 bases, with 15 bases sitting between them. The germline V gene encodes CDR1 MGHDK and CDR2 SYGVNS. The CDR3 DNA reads TGTGCCAGCAGTGCCGACCAAGGGCGGGCAGATACGCAGTATTTT. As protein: CASSADQGRADTQYF.

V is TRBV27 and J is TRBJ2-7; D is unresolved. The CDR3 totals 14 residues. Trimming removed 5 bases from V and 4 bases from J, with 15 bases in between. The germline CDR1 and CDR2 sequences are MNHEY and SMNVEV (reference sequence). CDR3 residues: CASSDRASPYEQYF. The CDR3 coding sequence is TGTGCCAGCAGTGACCGGGCCAGCCCGTACGAGCAGTACTTC.

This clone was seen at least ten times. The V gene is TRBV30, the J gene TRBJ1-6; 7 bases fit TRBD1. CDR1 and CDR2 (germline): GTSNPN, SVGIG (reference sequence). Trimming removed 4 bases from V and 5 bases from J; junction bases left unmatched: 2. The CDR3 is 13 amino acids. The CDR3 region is CAWTGQHNSPLHF. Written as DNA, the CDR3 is TGTGCCTGGACGGGACAGCATAATTCACCCCTCCACTTT.

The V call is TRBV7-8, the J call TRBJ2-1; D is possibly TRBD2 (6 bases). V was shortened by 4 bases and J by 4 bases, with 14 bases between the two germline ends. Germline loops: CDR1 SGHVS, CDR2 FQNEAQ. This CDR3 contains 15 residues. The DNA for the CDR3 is TGTGCCAGCAGCTACAGAGGACTAACATACAATGAGCAGTTCTTC. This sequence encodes CASSYRGLTYNEQFF.

The CDR3 here is CASSLTSGTSYEQYF. DNA of the CDR3: TGTGCCAGCAGTTTGACTAGCGGGACCTCCTACGAGCAGTACTTC. V and J are TRBV27 and TRBJ2-7, with TRBD2 matching 11 bases. Germline lookup yields CDR1 MNHEY and CDR2 SMNVEV (reference sequence). V was pared by 3 bases and J by 0 bases, with 1 base of the junction left unmatched. CDR3 size: 15 residues.

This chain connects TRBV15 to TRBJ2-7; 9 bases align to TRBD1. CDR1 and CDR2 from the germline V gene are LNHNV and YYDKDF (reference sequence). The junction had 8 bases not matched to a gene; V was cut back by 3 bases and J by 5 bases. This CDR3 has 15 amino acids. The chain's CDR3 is CATSREQGALDEQYF. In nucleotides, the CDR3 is TGTGCCACCAGCAGGGAACAGGGGGCCCTCGACGAGCAGTACTTC.

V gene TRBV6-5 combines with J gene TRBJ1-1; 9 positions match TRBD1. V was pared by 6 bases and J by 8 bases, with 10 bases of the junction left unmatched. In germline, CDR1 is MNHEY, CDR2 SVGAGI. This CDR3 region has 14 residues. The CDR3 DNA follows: TGTGCCAGCAGCTTCGGGACAGGGTTGGCGGAAGCTTTCTTT. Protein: CASSFGTGLAEAFF.

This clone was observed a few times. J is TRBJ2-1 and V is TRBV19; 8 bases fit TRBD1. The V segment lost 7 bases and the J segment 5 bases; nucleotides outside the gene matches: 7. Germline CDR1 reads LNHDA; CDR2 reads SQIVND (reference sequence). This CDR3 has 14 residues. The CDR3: CASTNRGEDNEQFF. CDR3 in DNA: TGTGCCAGTACAAACAGGGGGGAAGACAATGAGCAGTTCTTC.

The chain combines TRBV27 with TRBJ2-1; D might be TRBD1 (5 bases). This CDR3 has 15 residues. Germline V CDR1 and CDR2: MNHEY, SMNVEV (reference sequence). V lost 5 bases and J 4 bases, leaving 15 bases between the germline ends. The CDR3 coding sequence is TGTGCCAGCAGTCCAGTAACGACAGAGTACAATGAGCAGTTCTTC. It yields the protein CASSPVTTEYNEQFF.

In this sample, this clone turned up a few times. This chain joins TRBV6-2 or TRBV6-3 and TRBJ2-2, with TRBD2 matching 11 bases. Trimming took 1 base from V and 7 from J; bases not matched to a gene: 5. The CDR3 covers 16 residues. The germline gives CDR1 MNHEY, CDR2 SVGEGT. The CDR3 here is CASSYLGLAGGGELFF. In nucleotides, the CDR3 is TGTGCCAGCAGTTACTTAGGACTAGCGGGCGGCGGGGAGCTGTTTTTT.

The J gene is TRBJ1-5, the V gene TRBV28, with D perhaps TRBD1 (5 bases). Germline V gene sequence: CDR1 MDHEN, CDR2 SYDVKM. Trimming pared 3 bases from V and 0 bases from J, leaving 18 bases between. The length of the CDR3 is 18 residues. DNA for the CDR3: TGTGCCAGCAGTTTGGGCCTCGAGGGACGTTATAGCAATCAGCCCCAGCATTTT. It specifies CASSLGLEGRYSNQPQHF.

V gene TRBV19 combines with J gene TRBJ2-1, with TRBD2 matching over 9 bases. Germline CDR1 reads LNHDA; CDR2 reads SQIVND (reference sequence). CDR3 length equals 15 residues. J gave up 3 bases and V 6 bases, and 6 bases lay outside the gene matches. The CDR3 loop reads CASSRLAEYYNEQFF. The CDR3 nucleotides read TGTGCCAGTAGCCGACTAGCGGAGTACTACAATGAGCAGTTCTTC. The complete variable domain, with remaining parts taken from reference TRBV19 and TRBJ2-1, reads DGGITQSPKYLFRKEGQNVTLSCEQNLNHDAMYWYRQDPGQGLRLIYYSQIVNDFQKGDIAEGYSVSREKKESFPLTVTSAQKNPTAFYLCASSRLAEYYNEQFFGPGTRLTVL.

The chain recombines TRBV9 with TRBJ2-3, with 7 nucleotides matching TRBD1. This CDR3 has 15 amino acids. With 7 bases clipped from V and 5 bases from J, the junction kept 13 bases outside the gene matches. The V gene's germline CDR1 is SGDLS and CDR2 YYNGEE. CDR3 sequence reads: CASAAFDRVGDTQYF. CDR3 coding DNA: TGTGCCAGCGCAGCCTTTGACAGGGTGGGAGATACGCAGTATTTT.

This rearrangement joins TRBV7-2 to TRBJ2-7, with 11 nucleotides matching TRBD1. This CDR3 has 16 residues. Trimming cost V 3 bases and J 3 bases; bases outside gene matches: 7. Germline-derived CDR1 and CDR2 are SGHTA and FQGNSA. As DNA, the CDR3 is TGTGCCAGCAGCTTCCAACCCGGGACAGGGGGCTACGAGCAGTACTTC. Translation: CASSFQPGTGGYEQYF.

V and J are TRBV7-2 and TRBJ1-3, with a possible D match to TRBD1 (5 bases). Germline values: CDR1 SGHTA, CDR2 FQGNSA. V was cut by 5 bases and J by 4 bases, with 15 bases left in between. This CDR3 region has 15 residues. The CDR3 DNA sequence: TGTGCCAGCAGCAGGGGACCCGGGCAAGGAAACACCATATATTTT. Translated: CASSRGPGQGNTIYF.

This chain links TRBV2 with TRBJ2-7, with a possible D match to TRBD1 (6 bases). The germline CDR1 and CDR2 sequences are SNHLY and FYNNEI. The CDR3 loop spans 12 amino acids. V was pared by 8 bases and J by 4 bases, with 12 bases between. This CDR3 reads CASGQSTYEQYF. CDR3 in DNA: TGTGCCAGCGGACAGAGCACTTACGAGCAGTACTTC.

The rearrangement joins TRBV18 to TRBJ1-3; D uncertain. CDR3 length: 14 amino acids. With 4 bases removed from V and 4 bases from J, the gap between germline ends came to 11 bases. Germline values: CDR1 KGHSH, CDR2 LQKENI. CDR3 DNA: TGTGCCAGCTCACATTTAGAGGCGGGAAACACCATATATTTT. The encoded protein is CASSHLEAGNTIYF.

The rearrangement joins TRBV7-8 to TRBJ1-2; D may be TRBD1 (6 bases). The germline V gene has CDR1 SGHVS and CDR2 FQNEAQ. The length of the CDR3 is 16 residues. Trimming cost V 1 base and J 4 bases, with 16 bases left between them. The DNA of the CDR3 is TGTGCCAGCAGCTTAGAGGTTCTAGGGGGAGGCTATGGCTACACCTTC. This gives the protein CASSLEVLGGGYGYTF.

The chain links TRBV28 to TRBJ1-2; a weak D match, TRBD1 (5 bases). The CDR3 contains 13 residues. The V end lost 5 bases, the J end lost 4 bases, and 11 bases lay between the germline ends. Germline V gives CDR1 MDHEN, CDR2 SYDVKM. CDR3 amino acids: CASSPDRTYGYTF. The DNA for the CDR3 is TGTGCCAGCAGTCCCGACAGAACCTATGGCTACACCTTC.

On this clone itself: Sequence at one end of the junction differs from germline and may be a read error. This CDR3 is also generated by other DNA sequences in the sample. This chain's CDR3 is CASSLDRGITKNIQYF. CDR3 DNA: TGTGCCAGCAGCTTGGACAGGGGCATTACCAAAAACATTCAGTATTTC. This chain uses TRBV5-4 with TRBJ2-4; 7 positions match TRBD1. This CDR3 is 16 amino acids long. The germline V gene has CDR1 SGHNT and CDR2 YYREEE (reference sequence).

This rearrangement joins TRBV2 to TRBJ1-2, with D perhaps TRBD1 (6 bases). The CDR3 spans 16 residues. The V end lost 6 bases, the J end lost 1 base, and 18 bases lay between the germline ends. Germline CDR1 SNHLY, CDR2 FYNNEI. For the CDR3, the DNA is TGTGCCAGCAGCCGGGGACCGGCAGGGGATAACTATGGCTACACCTTC. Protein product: CASSRGPAGDNYGYTF.

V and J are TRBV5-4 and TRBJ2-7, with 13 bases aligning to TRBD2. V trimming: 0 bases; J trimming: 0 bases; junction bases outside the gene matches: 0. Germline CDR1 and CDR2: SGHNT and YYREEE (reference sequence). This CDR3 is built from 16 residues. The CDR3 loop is CASSLGTSGSSYEQYF. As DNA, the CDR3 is TGTGCCAGCAGCTTGGGGACTAGCGGGAGCTCCTACGAGCAGTACTTC.

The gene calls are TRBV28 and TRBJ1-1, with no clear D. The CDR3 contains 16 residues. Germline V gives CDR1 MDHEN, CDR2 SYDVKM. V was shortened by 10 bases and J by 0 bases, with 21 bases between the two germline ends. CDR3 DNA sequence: TGTGCCACCTTTCCCCCGACGGGGAAGATGAACACTGAAGCTTTCTTT. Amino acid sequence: CATFPPTGKMNTEAFF. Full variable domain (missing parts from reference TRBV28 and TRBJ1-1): DVKVTQSSRYLVKRTGEKVFLECVQDMDHENMFWYRQDPGLGLRLIYFSYDVKMKEKGDIPEGYSVSREKKERFSLILESASTNQTSMYLCATFPPTGKMNTEAFFGQGTRLTVV.